The rows below give T cell receptor beta chains drawn from one sample of a study of blood T cell repertoires in COVID-19. The repertoire was sequenced with immunoSEQ multiplex PCR; TCRdb's copy has only in-frame clones and lacks some. Seen here are 100,000 to 150,000 clones, roughly 69% observed once, and the top ten hold approximately 2.1%. Input material: peripheral blood. These receptors all stem from a woman between 65 and 79 years old with acute or convalescent COVID-19. Both conserved end residues are part of each CDR3. The D gene is left open where the match is weak. Expanded clones are given a class, and other clones once, few, many or no size at all.

.	TRBV5-1	TRBD1	TRBJ1-4	CASSPGQGAFNEKLFF	TGCGCCAGCAGCCCGGGACAGGGGGCTTTTAATGAAAAACTGTTTTTT
.	TRBV5-1	.	TRBJ1-1	CASSTTGGRGTEAFF	TGCGCCAGCAGCACCACCGGGGGTCGGGGCACTGAAGCTTTCTTT
.	TRBV27	TRBD1	TRBJ1-5	CASSQQGGGQPQHF	TGTGCCAGCAGTCAACAGGGGGGAGGGCAGCCCCAGCATTTT
few	TRBV5-1	.	TRBJ2-5	CASSLTGSLQETQYF	TGCGCCAGCAGCTTGACGGGATCCCTCCAAGAGACCCAGTACTTC
.	TRBV9	TRBD2	TRBJ2-1	CASSDPSGRAGNEQFF	TGTGCCAGCAGCGATCCCAGCGGGAGGGCCGGGAATGAGCAGTTCTTC
.	TRBV7-8	TRBD1	TRBJ2-2	CASSLAVRQGTGELFF	TGTGCCAGCAGCTTAGCGGTTCGACAGGGGACCGGGGAGCTGTTTTTT
.	TRBV20-1	.	TRBJ1-1	CSAGPISEAFF	TGCAGTGCTGGCCCCATTTCTGAAGCTTTCTTT
.	TRBV5-4	TRBD1	TRBJ2-7	CASSLFSGTGGYEQYF	TGTGCCAGCAGCTTGTTCTCCGGGACAGGGGGCTACGAGCAGTACTTC
.	TRBV7-2	.	TRBJ1-1	CASSPRGWSPGTEAFF	TGTGCCAGCAGCCCCCGAGGATGGTCCCCTGGGACTGAAGCTTTCTTT
.	TRBV2	.	TRBJ1-2	CASSVTDYGYTF	TGTGCCAGCAGTGTGACAGACTATGGCTACACCTTC
.	TRBV28	TRBD1	TRBJ1-2	CASSLGRGRVGYTF	TGTGCCAGCAGTTTAGGCAGGGGGCGCGTCGGCTACACCTTC
few	TRBV27	TRBD2	TRBJ2-7	CASSLFSGLAPYEQYF	TGTGCCAGCAGTTTATTTTCCGGACTAGCACCCTACGAGCAGTACTTC
.	TRBV9	TRBD2	TRBJ2-1	CASSVVTSGSLGDNEQFF	TGTGCCAGCAGCGTAGTGACTAGCGGGAGCTTAGGGGACAATGAGCAGTTCTTC
.	TRBV6-5	TRBD2	TRBJ2-5	CASSYAGGPRETQYF	TGTGCCAGCAGTTACGCGGGGGGGCCGCGAGAGACCCAGTACTTC
.	TRBV11-2	TRBD2	TRBJ2-3	CASSPLTSGTDTQYF	TGTGCCAGCAGCCCACTGACTAGCGGCACAGATACGCAGTATTTT
.	TRBV18	TRBD1	TRBJ2-7	CASSPGQGDVWMQYF	TGTGCCAGCTCACCGGGACAGGGCGATGTGTGGATGCAGTACTTC
.	TRBV7-2	.	TRBJ1-1	CASSSQGNTEAFF	TGTGCCAGCAGCTCGCAGGGTAATACTGAAGCTTTCTTT
.	TRBV25-1	.	TRBJ1-6	CASSESVSSYNSPLHF	TGTGCCAGCAGTGAATCGGTGAGCTCCTATAATTCACCCCTCCACTTT
.	TRBV27	.	TRBJ1-2	CAQGIRTRYGYTF	TGTGCCCAGGGGATACGGACGCGCTATGGCTACACCTTC
.	TRBV30	.	TRBJ2-7	CAWNQFWTGSSYEQYF	TGTGCCTGGAACCAGTTTTGGACCGGGAGCTCCTACGAGCAGTACTTC
few	TRBV27	TRBD1	TRBJ2-1	CASNTRGTGIPNPYNEQFF	TGTGCCAGCAACACACGAGGGACAGGGATACCCAATCCCTACAATGAGCAGTTCTTC
few	TRBV12-3/TRBV12-4	.	TRBJ1-1	CASSPGETEAFF	TGTGCCAGCAGCCCAGGGGAGACTGAAGCTTTCTTT
.	TRBV7-9	TRBD1	TRBJ1-1	CASRRTGGGDTEAFF	TGTGCCAGCAGACGGACAGGGGGCGGGGACACTGAAGCTTTCTTT
.	TRBV7-8	TRBD2	TRBJ2-1	CASSPRGGTSYNEQFF	TGTGCCAGCAGCCCCCGCGGGGGTACCTCCTACAATGAGCAGTTCTTC
.	TRBV5-6	.	TRBJ2-7	CASKRSGEQYF	TGTGCCAGCAAGAGGTCGGGCGAGCAGTACTTC
once	TRBV3-1/TRBV3-2	.	TRBJ2-5	CASSRQGLTQETQYF	TGTGCCAGCAGTCGACAGGGACTCACGCAAGAGACCCAGTACTTC
few	TRBV19	.	TRBJ1-1	CASTWEGKGAEAFF	TGTGCCAGTACCTGGGAGGGGAAGGGCGCTGAAGCTTTCTTT
many	TRBV2	TRBD2	TRBJ2-6	CASRPGLAGAGANVLTF	TGTGCCAGCAGACCGGGACTAGCGGGAGCTGGGGCCAACGTCCTGACTTTC
.	TRBV19	.	TRBJ1-4	CASSTDRQAPREKLFF	TGTGCCAGTAGTACCGATCGACAGGCTCCTAGGGAAAAACTGTTTTTT
.	TRBV4-3	.	TRBJ2-1	CASSQGLGGGSYNEQFF	TGCGCCAGCAGCCAAGGACTAGGTGGGGGCTCCTACAATGAGCAGTTCTTC
.	TRBV5-1	.	TRBJ1-2	CASSLAPGSNYGYTF	TGCGCCAGCAGCTTGGCGCCAGGGTCTAACTATGGCTACACCTTC
.	TRBV12-3/TRBV12-4	.	TRBJ1-1	CASSRRSTEAFF	TGTGCCAGCAGTCGGCGGAGCACTGAAGCTTTCTTT
few	TRBV19	.	TRBJ2-7	CASSIGASYEQYF	TGTGCCAGTAGTATAGGCGCCTCCTACGAGCAGTACTTC
.	TRBV3-1/TRBV3-2	TRBD1	TRBJ1-6	CASRMTGNNSPLHF	TGTGCCAGCAGGATGACAGGGAATAATTCACCCCTCCACTTT
.	TRBV3-1/TRBV3-2	TRBD1	TRBJ2-2	CASSLSSGQGVGELFF	TGTGCCAGCAGCCTTTCTTCGGGACAGGGGGTCGGGGAGCTGTTTTTT
.	TRBV11-2	.	TRBJ1-1	CASTYGRANTEAFF	TGTGCCAGCACTTACGGCAGGGCGAACACTGAAGCTTTCTTT
few	TRBV28	TRBD1	TRBJ2-4	CASSGTGGAGENIQYF	TGTGCCAGCAGCGGGACAGGGGGCGCTGGGGAAAACATTCAGTACTTC
.	TRBV4-1	TRBD1	TRBJ1-4	CASSLPPTGVGEKLFF	TGCGCCAGCAGCCTACCTCCGACAGGGGTTGGGGAAAAACTGTTTTTT
.	TRBV2	TRBD1	TRBJ2-7	CASSESGAGGVYEQYF	TGTGCCAGCAGTGAATCTGGGGCAGGGGGCGTGTACGAGCAGTACTTC
.	TRBV18	TRBD2	TRBJ2-3	CASSIAGARTDTQYF	TGTGCCAGCTCAATAGCGGGGGCACGCACAGATACGCAGTATTTT
.	TRBV7-9	TRBD2	TRBJ2-3	CASSLLTSEELTDTQYF	TGTGCCAGCAGCTTGCTAACTAGCGAGGAGTTGACAGATACGCAGTATTTT
.	TRBV5-1	.	TRBJ1-4	CASSLASGVGTNEKLFF	TGCGCCAGCAGCTTGGCGAGCGGGGTAGGGACTAATGAAAAACTGTTTTTT
.	TRBV2	TRBD2	TRBJ2-1	CASSGPSGRADYNEQFF	TGTGCCAGCAGTGGACCTAGCGGGAGGGCCGACTACAATGAGCAGTTCTTC
.	TRBV3-1/TRBV3-2	.	TRBJ2-3	CASSNPSRSSTDTQYF	TGTGCCAGCAGCAATCCTTCTAGGAGTAGCACAGATACGCAGTATTTT
.	TRBV20-1	TRBD1	TRBJ2-7	CSAKQGIEQYF	TGCAGTGCTAAACAGGGGATCGAGCAGTACTTC